Presented here are 9 T cell receptor beta chains from one specimen sequenced in a study of CD8+ T cells in alopecia areata. Following extraction, RNA underwent reverse transcription to cDNA, which served as the sequencing template. TCRdb keeps only in-frame clones here, not all; method: immunoSEQ multiplex PCR. In the table there are 64,000 or so clones, 40% to 55% of which are singletons. Treatment defined: oral pan-JAK inhibitor, 5-10 mg twice daily. Sequencing used CD8+ T cells sorted from blood, obtained at approximately week 36, from a patient treated with tofacitinib. The receptor set was obtained from a human donor with alopecia areata.

This chain uses TRBV5-1 with TRBJ2-1; D uncertain. Germline V CDR1 and CDR2: SGHRS, YFSETQ. This CDR3 contains 12 residues. The V end was cut by 7 bases, the J end by 7 bases, with 12 bases between. The CDR3 region is CASRFGANEQFF. In DNA form, the CDR3 reads TGCGCCAGCCGGTTCGGAGCAAATGAGCAGTTCTTC. The whole variable domain, filled in from reference TRBV5-1 and TRBJ2-1, reads KAGVTQTPRYLIKTRGQQVTLSCSPISGHRSVSWYQQTPGQGLQFLFEYFSETQRNKGNFPGRFSGRQFSNSRSEMNVSTLELGDSALYLCASRFGANEQFFGPGTRLTVL.

The chain is built from TRBV11-2 and TRBJ2-7; no firm D call. Germline lookup yields CDR1 SGHAT and CDR2 FQNNGV. Trimming took off 1 base at V and 2 bases at J, with 12 bases between the two ends. This CDR3 has 15 residues. CDR3 loop: CASSLGWGSAYEQYF. In DNA, the CDR3 is TGTGCCAGCAGCTTAGGGTGGGGTTCAGCCTACGAGCAGTACTTC.

This sequence joins TRBV9 and TRBJ2-5, with a tentative D call TRBD2 (6 bases). Germline V gene lookup returns CDR1 SGDLS and CDR2 YYNGEE. The V end was cut by 3 bases, the J end by 4 bases, with 13 bases between. CDR3 length equals 14 residues. CDR3 in DNA: TGTGCCAGCAGCGCCGCGGGGCTACCAGAGACCCAGTACTTC. It specifies CASSAAGLPETQYF. The full variable domain, with the rest looked up from reference TRBV9 and TRBJ2-5, is DSGVTQTPKHLITATGQRVTLRCSPRSGDLSVYWYQQSLDQGLQFLIQYYNGEERAKGNILERFSAQQFPDLHSELNLSSLELGDSALYFCASSAAGLPETQYFGPGTRLLVL.

This clone was observed a handful of times. V is TRBV27 and J is TRBJ2-3, with 7 positions matching TRBD2. The CDR3 has 14 amino acids. The germline gives CDR1 MNHEY, CDR2 SMNVEV (reference sequence). V trimming: 6 bases; J trimming: 0 bases; junction bases outside the gene matches: 3. The CDR3 nucleotides read TGTGCCAGCAGAACTAGCGATAGCACAGATACGCAGTATTTT. This translates into CASRTSDSTDTQYF.

This rearrangement joins TRBV4-1 to TRBJ1-1; D is unresolved. The CDR3 covers 15 residues. Germline lookup yields CDR1 MGHRA and CDR2 YSYEKL. The V gene lost 1 base and the J gene lost 6 bases, with 15 bases spanning the gap. The CDR3 reads CASSQVMGFNAEAFF. CDR3 coding DNA: TGCGCCAGCAGCCAAGTAATGGGCTTTAATGCTGAAGCTTTCTTT.

J is TRBJ1-1 and V is TRBV7-9; tentative D call: TRBD1 (6 bases). This CDR3 has 16 amino acids. V was clipped by 5 bases and J by 1 base, with 17 bases between them. The germline gives CDR1 SEHNR, CDR2 FQNEAQ (reference sequence). The CDR3 loop is CASSPRDRPTNTEAFF. CDR3 DNA: TGTGCCAGCAGCCCTAGAGACAGGCCGACGAACACTGAAGCTTTCTTT.

The J gene is TRBJ2-5, the V gene TRBV6-4; D may be TRBD2 (5 bases). Germline CDR1 is MRHNA and CDR2 is SNTAGT. V shed 5 bases and J shed 9 bases, with 16 bases lying between them. This CDR3 has 13 amino acids. This CDR3 reads CASSPDSQSSQYF. In DNA, the CDR3 is TGTGCCAGCAGTCCGGACTCGCAGTCGTCCCAGTACTTC.

Ten or more counts support this clone. The same CDR3 arises from other DNA sequences in this sample as well. This chain joins TRBV30 and TRBJ2-7, with 11 bases identical to TRBD1. V trimming: 2 bases; J trimming: 7 bases; junction bases outside the gene matches: 7. The CDR3 is 14 amino acids. Germline loops: CDR1 GTSNPN, CDR2 SVGIG (reference sequence). CDR3 nucleotides: TGTGCCTGGAGTACAGGACAGGGGGCAGTGGAGCAGTACTTC. Its translation is CAWSTGQGAVEQYF. The full variable domain, its missing parts supplied by reference TRBV30 and TRBJ2-7, is SQTIHQWPATLVQPVGSPLSLECTVEGTSNPNLYWYRQAAGRGLQLLFYSVGIGQISSEVPQNLSASRPQDRQFILSSKKLLLSDSGFYLCAWSTGQGAVEQYFGPGTRLTVT.

The rearrangement joins TRBV27 to TRBJ2-7; either TRBD1 or TRBD2 may fit D (5 bases each). The CDR3 is made up of 13 amino acids. CDR1 and CDR2 (germline): MNHEY, SMNVEV (reference sequence). V was shortened by 0 bases and J by 7 bases, with 10 bases between the two germline ends. The chain's CDR3 is CASSLSRGAEQYF. In DNA, the CDR3 is TGTGCCAGCAGTTTATCGAGAGGGGCAGAGCAGTACTTC.